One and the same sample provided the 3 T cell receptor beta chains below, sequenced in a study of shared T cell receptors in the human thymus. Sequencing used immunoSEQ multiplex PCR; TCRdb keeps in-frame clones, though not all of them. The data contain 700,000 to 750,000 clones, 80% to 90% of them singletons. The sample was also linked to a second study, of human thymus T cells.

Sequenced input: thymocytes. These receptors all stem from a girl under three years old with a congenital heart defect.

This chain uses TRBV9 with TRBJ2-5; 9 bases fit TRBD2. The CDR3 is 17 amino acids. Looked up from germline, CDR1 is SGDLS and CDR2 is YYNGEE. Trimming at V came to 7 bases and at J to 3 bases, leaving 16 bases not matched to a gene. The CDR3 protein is CASGPGGGAGMEETQYF. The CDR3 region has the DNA TGTGCCAGCGGGCCTGGCGGGGGGGCCGGGATGGAAGAGACCCAGTACTTC.

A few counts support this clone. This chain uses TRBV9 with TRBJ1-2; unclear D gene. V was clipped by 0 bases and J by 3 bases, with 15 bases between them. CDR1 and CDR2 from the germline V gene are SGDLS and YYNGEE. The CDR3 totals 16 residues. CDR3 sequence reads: CASSVAVNSGDYGYTF. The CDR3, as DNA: TGTGCCAGCAGCGTAGCGGTAAATTCCGGTGACTATGGCTACACCTTC.

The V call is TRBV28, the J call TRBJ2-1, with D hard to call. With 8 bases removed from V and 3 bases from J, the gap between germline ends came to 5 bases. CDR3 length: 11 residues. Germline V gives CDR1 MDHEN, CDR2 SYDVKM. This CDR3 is CASRGYNEQFF. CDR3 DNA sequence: TGTGCCAGCCGCGGCTACAATGAGCAGTTCTTC.